This TCR beta chain emerged from a study of response to subunit inactivated influenza vaccine. TCRdb re-derived calls from the RT-PCR reads in MiXCR, one entry per CDR3 protein. The sample lists roughly 700,000 distinct CDR3 sequences, approximately 14% occurring once. Germline-derived CDR1 and CDR2 are MNHEY and SVGEGT. This CDR3 contains 15 residues. With 6 bases clipped from V and 9 bases from J, the junction kept 15 bases outside the gene matches. The gene calls are TRBV6-2 or TRBV6-3 and TRBJ2-3; 7 bases line up with TRBD1. The input for sequencing was PBMCs from blood, taken 14 to 15 days before vaccination. The TCR comes from a man between 50 and 59 years old who received an inactivated influenza vaccine. The CDR3 region is CASSFKGTAMSTQYF. DNA of the CDR3: TGTGCCAGCAGCTTCAAAGGGACAGCAATGTCCACGCAGTATTTT.